A selection of T cell receptor beta chains follows, all from one sample in a study of graft-versus-host responses after intestinal transplantation. Clones were read by immunoSEQ multiplex PCR, and TCRdb kept only the in-frame ones, dropping some. The sample lists roughly 40,000 clones, about nine tenths seen once, with around 6.9% in the top ten. The sample consisted of PBMCs, taken 267 days after transplant. Receptor source: a human patient who received an intestinal transplant, so some T cells may come from the graft donor. CDR3s include the opening cysteine and the closing phenylalanine or tryptophan. A D gene is named only where the DNA matches it firmly. Clone size appears in some rows only: once, few, many, or a class for an expanded clone.

CASSLAYQGAGNTIYF	TGTGCCAGCAGCTTAGCCTACCAGGGGGCCGGAAACACCATATATTTT	TRBJ1-3	TRBV7-9	TRBD1	.
CASSLDVQGKYGYTF	TGTGCCAGCAGCTTAGATGTGCAGGGGAAATATGGCTACACCTTC	TRBJ1-2	TRBV7-2	.	.
CASSEPGQGVNEQFF	TGCGCCAGCAGCGAACCGGGACAGGGGGTTAATGAGCAGTTCTTC	TRBJ2-1	TRBV5-1	TRBD1	once
CATSDYQETQYF	TGTGCCACCTCGGACTACCAAGAGACCCAGTACTTC	TRBJ2-5	TRBV10-3	.	.
CASSESLGWETQYF	TGCGCCAGCAGTGAGTCACTGGGATGGGAGACCCAGTACTTC	TRBJ2-5	TRBV10-1	.	.
CASSPGGGRNTEAFF	TGTGCCAGCAGCCCGGGCGGGGGCAGGAACACTGAAGCTTTCTTT	TRBJ1-1	TRBV7-6	.	.
CASSLYYGTLGSGEKLFF	TGTGCCAGCAGTTTATATTACGGGACACTCGGTAGTGGTGAAAAACTGTTTTTT	TRBJ1-4	TRBV27	.	.
CASSEGDTGELFF	TGTGCCAGCAGTGAAGGGGACACCGGGGAGCTGTTTTTT	TRBJ2-2	TRBV6-4	.	.
CASSLGGPEAFF	TGTGCCAGCAGCTTAGGGGGCCCCGAAGCTTTCTTT	TRBJ1-1	TRBV11-3	.	.
CASSYSRVYNEQFF	TGTGCCAGCAGTTACTCGAGGGTATATAATGAGCAGTTCTTC	TRBJ2-1	TRBV6-5	.	.
CASGLVRELAGDTGELFF	TGTGCTAGTGGTTTGGTACGTGAGTTAGCGGGGGACACCGGGGAGCTGTTTTTT	TRBJ2-2	TRBV12-5	TRBD2	.
CASSLNGRKNEQYF	TGTGCCAGCAGCTTAAACGGCAGGAAAAACGAGCAGTACTTC	TRBJ2-7	TRBV13	.	.
CATSHPGQPQHF	TGTGCCACCAGCCACCCTGGGCAGCCCCAGCATTTT	TRBJ1-5	TRBV15	.	.
CASSRIGLVQFF	TGCGCCAGCAGCCGGATAGGACTCGTACAGTTCTTC	TRBJ2-1	TRBV5-1	.	.
CASSMVKSTNEKLFF	TGTGCCAGTAGTATGGTGAAGTCAACTAATGAAAAACTGTTTTTT	TRBJ1-4	TRBV19	.	few
CASSYSKGLGAFF	TGTGCCAGCAGTTACTCGAAGGGACTTGGAGCTTTCTTT	TRBJ1-1	TRBV6-5	.	once
CASSLQQGLGYTF	TGTGCCAGCAGCTTACAACAGGGGCTTGGCTACACCTTC	TRBJ1-2	TRBV7-9	TRBD1	once
CASSQAPGSGQPQHF	TGCGCCAGCAGCCAAGCCCCAGGTTCTGGTCAGCCCCAGCATTTT	TRBJ1-5	TRBV4-1	.	.
CASSELDASSGNTIYF	TGTGCCAGCAGTGAATTAGACGCGAGCTCTGGAAACACCATATATTTT	TRBJ1-3	TRBV6-1	.	few
CASSIRVQETQYF	TGTGCCAGTAGTATCAGGGTTCAAGAGACCCAGTACTTC	TRBJ2-5	TRBV19	.	.
CASSPHPYRVGTFF	TGTGCCAGCAGCCCCCACCCTTACAGGGTGGGAACTTTCTTT	TRBJ1-1	TRBV21-1	.	.
CASSLELSGGRQNTQYF	TGTGCCAGCAGCTTAGAGCTTAGCGGGGGAAGGCAGAATACGCAGTATTTT	TRBJ2-3	TRBV11-2	TRBD2	.
CASSPEKLFF	TGTGCCAGCAGTCCTGAAAAACTGTTTTTT	TRBJ1-4	TRBV6-5	.	.
CASSLTTDGIQYF	TGTGCCAGCAGCTTAACGACCGACGGCATTCAGTACTTC	TRBJ2-4	TRBV11-2	.	.
CASSRTGTANTGELFF	TGTGCCAGCAGTCGTACCGGGACCGCGAACACCGGGGAGCTGTTTTTT	TRBJ2-2	TRBV27	.	.
CVRSSPRQGGETQYF	TGTGTCAGAAGCTCCCCTAGACAGGGAGGAGAGACCCAGTACTTC	TRBJ2-5	TRBV7-5	.	.
CASSLRQGPGNTIYF	TGTGCCAGCAGCTTGCGACAGGGACCTGGAAACACCATATATTTT	TRBJ1-3	TRBV5-4	TRBD1	.
CASSEVRGGELFF	TGTGCCAGCAGTGAAGTAAGGGGGGGGGAGCTGTTTTTT	TRBJ2-2	TRBV6-1	.	few
CASSIVGQGLSGYTF	TGTGCCAGTAGTATAGTCGGACAGGGACTCTCTGGCTACACCTTC	TRBJ1-2	TRBV19	TRBD1	.
CASSFGGGPAYNEQFF	TGCGCCAGCAGCTTCGGTGGGGGGCCGGCCTACAATGAGCAGTTCTTC	TRBJ2-1	TRBV5-1	.	.
CASSSRGQGSTEAFF	TGTGCCAGCAGTTCTCGTGGACAGGGCAGCACTGAAGCTTTCTTT	TRBJ1-1	TRBV6-1	TRBD1	.
CASSLVGKADTQYF	TGTGCCAGCAGCTTAGTGGGGAAGGCAGATACGCAGTATTTT	TRBJ2-3	TRBV7-8	.	.
CASSEYGSSSYKQYF	TGTGCCAGCAGTGAATACGGCTCAAGCTCCTACAAGCAGTACTTC	TRBJ2-5	TRBV2	.	.
CASSLETGEAEQYF	TGTGCCAGCAGCTTGGAGACAGGGGAAGCGGAGCAGTACTTC	TRBJ2-7	TRBV5-4	TRBD1	.
CASSWDRGYEQYF	TGTGCCAGCAGCTGGGACAGGGGCTACGAGCAGTACTTC	TRBJ2-7	TRBV5-4	TRBD1	.
CASSIGYEQYF	TGTGCCAGTAGTATAGGCTACGAGCAGTACTTC	TRBJ2-7	TRBV19	.	.
CASSLAGGPNEQYF	TGCGCCAGCAGCTTAGCGGGGGGGCCTAACGAGCAGTACTTC	TRBJ2-7	TRBV5-1	TRBD2	.
CASSPHTSRDYTF	TGTGCCAGCAGCCCTCACACCTCTAGGGACTACACCTTC	TRBJ1-2	TRBV27	.	.
CASSLGGGGSYNEQFF	TGTGCCAGCAGCTTAGGGGGGGGAGGCTCCTACAATGAGCAGTTCTTC	TRBJ2-1	TRBV11-3	TRBD2	.
CASGIRDSPFEQYF	TGTGCCAGCGGAATACGGGACAGTCCTTTCGAGCAGTACTTC	TRBJ2-7	TRBV6-5	TRBD1	.
CASSQETGLGGYTF	TGCGCCAGCAGCCAGGAAACAGGGTTAGGTGGCTACACCTTC	TRBJ1-2	TRBV4-1	.	.
CASSPTSGGTSYEQYF	TGCGCCAGCAGCCCGACTAGCGGGGGAACGTCCTACGAGCAGTACTTC	TRBJ2-7	TRBV5-1	TRBD2	.
CASSGQGTDTQYF	TGTGCCAGCAGTGGACAGGGCACAGATACGCAGTATTTT	TRBJ2-3	TRBV6-1	.	.
CASSIEGGLREQYF	TGTGCCAGTAGTATAGAGGGCGGCCTACGGGAGCAGTACTTC	TRBJ2-7	TRBV19	.	.
CASRLADTQYF	TGTGCCAGCAGGCTAGCCGATACGCAGTATTTT	TRBJ2-3	TRBV6-1	.	.
CASSVPTVLATNEKLFF	TGTGCCAGCAGTGTCCCGACAGTACTCGCAACTAATGAAAAACTGTTTTTT	TRBJ1-4	TRBV6-1	.	.
CASSPSTTLIDTEAFF	TGTGCCAGCTCACCATCCACCACCCTAATCGACACTGAAGCTTTCTTT	TRBJ1-1	TRBV18	.	.